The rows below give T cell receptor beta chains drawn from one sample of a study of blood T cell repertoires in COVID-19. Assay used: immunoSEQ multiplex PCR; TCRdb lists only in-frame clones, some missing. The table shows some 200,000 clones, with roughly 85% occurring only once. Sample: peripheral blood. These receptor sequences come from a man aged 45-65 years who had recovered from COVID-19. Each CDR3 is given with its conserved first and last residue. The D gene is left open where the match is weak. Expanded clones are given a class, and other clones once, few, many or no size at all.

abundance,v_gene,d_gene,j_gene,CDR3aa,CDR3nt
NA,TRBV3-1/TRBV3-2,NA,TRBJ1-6,CASSQERGSPLHF,TGTGCCAGCAGCCAAGAGAGGGGGTCACCCCTCCACTTT
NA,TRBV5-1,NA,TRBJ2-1,CASSHGTFYNEQFF,TGCGCCAGCAGCCACGGGACTTTTTACAATGAGCAGTTCTTC
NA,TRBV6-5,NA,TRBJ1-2,CASSHGDTNYGYTF,TGTGCCAGCAGTCACGGTGACACGAACTATGGCTACACCTTC
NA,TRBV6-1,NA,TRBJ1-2,CASSDLGAGYTF,TGTGCCAGCAGTGACCTGGGGGCTGGCTACACCTTC
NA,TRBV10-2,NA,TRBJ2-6,CATKTQYSGANVLTF,TGCGCCACCAAGACACAGTACTCTGGGGCCAACGTCCTGACTTTC
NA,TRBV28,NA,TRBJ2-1,CASSSPGINEQFF,TGTGCCAGCAGTTCCCCAGGGATAAATGAGCAGTTCTTC
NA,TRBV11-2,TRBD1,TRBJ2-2,CASSSRTGLVGELFF,TGTGCCAGCAGCTCGCGGACAGGGTTGGTCGGGGAGCTGTTTTTT
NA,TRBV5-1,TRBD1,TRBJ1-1,CASSLTGANTEAFF,TGCGCCAGCAGCTTAACAGGGGCCAACACTGAAGCTTTCTTT
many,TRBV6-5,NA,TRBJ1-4,CASRREAGGEKLFF,TGTGCCAGCAGGAGGGAGGCAGGTGGAGAAAAACTGTTTTTT
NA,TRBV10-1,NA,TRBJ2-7,CASSESSRLDEQYF,TGCGCCAGCAGTGAGTCCTCCAGACTGGACGAGCAGTACTTC
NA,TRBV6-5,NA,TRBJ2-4,CASSSPGADQYF,TGTGCCAGCAGTTCCCCTGGGGCAGATCAGTACTTC
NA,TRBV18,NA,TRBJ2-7,CASSPAGAFYEQYF,TGTGCCAGCTCACCGGCAGGCGCCTTCTACGAGCAGTACTTC
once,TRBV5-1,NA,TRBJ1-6,CASSLEGQLRANNSPLHF,TGCGCCAGCAGCTTGGAAGGACAGCTCAGGGCGAATAATTCACCCCTCCACTTT
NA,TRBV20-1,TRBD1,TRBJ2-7,CSAQPADREYF,TGCAGTGCTCAACCCGCGGACAGGGAGTACTTC
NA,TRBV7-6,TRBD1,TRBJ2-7,CASSLGPGQTYEQYF,TGTGCCAGCAGCTTAGGGCCGGGACAGACCTACGAGCAGTACTTC
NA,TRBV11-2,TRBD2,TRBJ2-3,CASSPGLAGGDTQYF,TGTGCCAGCAGCCCGGGACTAGCGGGAGGCGATACGCAGTATTTT
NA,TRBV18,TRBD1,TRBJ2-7,CASSQDRIHYEQYF,TGTGCCAGCTCACAGGACAGGATTCACTACGAGCAGTACTTC
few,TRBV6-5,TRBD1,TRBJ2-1,CASSYVDRGNEQFF,TGTGCCAGCAGTTACGTGGACAGGGGCAATGAGCAGTTCTTC
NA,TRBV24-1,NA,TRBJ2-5,CATSDLNPVGETQYF,TGTGCCACCAGTGATTTGAACCCGGTTGGAGAGACCCAGTACTTC
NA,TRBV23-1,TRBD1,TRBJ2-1,CASSQGDRGYNEQFF,TGCGCCAGCAGTCAAGGGGACAGGGGGTACAATGAGCAGTTCTTC
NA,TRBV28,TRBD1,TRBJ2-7,CASSPTGTGAYEQYF,TGTGCCAGCAGCCCGACCGGGACAGGGGCCTACGAGCAGTACTTC
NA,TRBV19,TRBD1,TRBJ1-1,CASSLGQGATEAFF,TGTGCCAGTAGTCTGGGACAGGGGGCAACTGAAGCTTTCTTT
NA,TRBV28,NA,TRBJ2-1,CASSSAPGPTYNEQFF,TGTGCCAGCAGCTCCGCCCCAGGGCCGACCTACAATGAGCAGTTCTTC
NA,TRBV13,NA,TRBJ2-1,CASSPILSEQFF,TGTGCCAGCAGCCCTATTTTGAGTGAGCAGTTCTTC
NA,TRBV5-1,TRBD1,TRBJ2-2,CASSLTGFTGELFF,TGCGCCAGCAGCCTGACAGGGTTCACCGGGGAGCTGTTTTTT